These 29 T cell receptor beta chains were sequenced from one sample in a study of blood T cell repertoires in COVID-19. Clones were read by immunoSEQ multiplex PCR, and TCRdb kept only the in-frame ones, dropping some. Among some 170,000 clones listed, more than 80% were seen once. The specimen sequenced was peripheral blood. These receptors came from an older woman with acute or convalescent COVID-19.

The V gene is TRBV28, the J gene TRBJ2-3; TRBD2 aligns across 10 bases. V gave up 3 bases and J gave up 4 bases; unmatched junction bases: 4. CDR3 size: 15 residues. Germline CDR1 reads MDHEN; CDR2 reads SYDVKM. CDR3 region: CASSLTSGSPDTQYF. In nucleotides, the CDR3 is TGTGCCAGCAGTTTGACTAGCGGGTCCCCAGATACGCAGTATTTT.

The gene calls are TRBV11-3 and TRBJ2-3; 9 bases are shared with TRBD2. Germline CDR1 SGHNT, CDR2 YENEEA. V lost 5 bases and J lost 2; bases outside the gene matches: 8. This CDR3 contains 16 residues. The CDR3 nucleotides are TGTGCCAGCAGCCCCCCTACTAGCGGGTTCACAGATACGCAGTATTTT. Translated, it gives CASSPPTSGFTDTQYF.

CDR3 residues: CSVDSGFEAFF. DNA of the CDR3: TGCAGCGTCGATTCTGGCTTTGAAGCTTTCTTT. The genes are TRBV29-1 and TRBJ1-1; unclear D gene. The CDR3 contains 11 residues. The V gene lost 6 bases and the J gene lost 7 bases, with 12 bases spanning the gap. Germline CDR1 SQVTM, CDR2 ANQGSEA.

J is TRBJ1-2 and V is TRBV27, with D perhaps TRBD1 (6 bases). Germline values: CDR1 MNHEY, CDR2 SMNVEV (reference sequence). This CDR3 is 12 amino acids long. Trimming left V 6 bases short and J 4 bases short, with 9 bases between. The CDR3 bases are TGTGCCAGCAGCCAACAGGGCTATGGCTACACCTTC. Its protein is CASSQQGYGYTF.

The chain has TRBV2 and TRBJ1-2; 7 bases are a match to TRBD1. V lost 6 bases, J lost 3 bases, and 10 bases stayed unmatched. Germline CDR1 and CDR2: SNHLY and FYNNEI. The CDR3 is 15 residues long. The CDR3, as DNA: TGTGCCAGCAGCCCGGACAGGAGAAGGCACTATGGCTACACCTTC. Translation gives CASSPDRRRHYGYTF.

V usage is TRBV2 and J usage is TRBJ1-2; 12 nucleotides line up with TRBD1. There are 17 residues in the CDR3. Trimming removed 5 bases from V and 3 bases from J; junction bases left unmatched: 10. Germline V gene data show CDR1 as SNHLY and CDR2 as FYNNEI. The CDR3 is CASSLPRDRGPDYGYTF. DNA of the CDR3: TGTGCCAGCAGTCTCCCTCGGGACAGGGGGCCTGACTATGGCTACACCTTC. Supplemented by reference TRBV2 and TRBJ1-2, the full variable domain reads EPEVTQTPSHQVTQMGQEVILRCVPISNHLYFYWYRQILGQKVEFLVSFYNNEISEKSEIFDDQFSVERPDGSNFTLKIRSTKLEDSAMYFCASSLPRDRGPDYGYTFGSGTRLTVV.

The rearrangement links TRBV4-2 to TRBJ1-1; the D is unclear. Per the germline V gene, CDR1 is LGHNA and CDR2 is YNFKEQ. The CDR3 is 14 amino acids. Trimming shortened V by 0 bases and J by 1 base, and 6 bases separated the two germline ends. The CDR3, as DNA: TGTGCCAGCAGCCAAGATCGACAGAACACTGAAGCTTTCTTT. Translation: CASSQDRQNTEAFF.

This chain uses TRBV5-1 with TRBJ2-3; 9 nucleotides agree with TRBD2. This CDR3 contains 16 residues. Germline CDR1 is SGHRS and CDR2 is YFSETQ. J gave up 0 bases and V 4 bases, and 6 bases lay outside the gene matches. CDR3 sequence reads: CASSDGLATSTDTQYF. DNA of the CDR3: TGCGCCAGCAGCGATGGACTAGCGACTAGCACAGATACGCAGTATTTT.

The chain couples TRBV27 to TRBJ1-6, with no clear D. From germline, CDR1 is MNHEY and CDR2 SMNVEV (reference sequence). V was trimmed by 0 bases and J by 0 bases, leaving 24 bases between them. The CDR3 runs 22 residues. The CDR3 spells CASSLSPSRQRPPSSYNSPLHF. DNA for the CDR3: TGTGCCAGCAGTTTATCCCCATCACGTCAGCGGCCCCCAAGCTCCTATAATTCACCCCTCCACTTT.

The CDR3 coding sequence is TGTGCCAGCAGCGGGACTAGCGGGAGGGCCAGCACCGGGGAGCTGTTTTTT. This sequence encodes CASSGTSGRASTGELFF. The rearrangement uses TRBV5-5 and TRBJ2-2, with 16 bases lining up with TRBD2. The germline V gene has CDR1 SGHKS and CDR2 YYEKEE (reference sequence). The CDR3 is made up of 17 amino acids. Trimming took 4 bases from V and 4 from J; bases not matched to a gene: 4.

V and J are TRBV6-4 and TRBJ2-1; D possibly corresponds to TRBD2 (5 bases). CDR1 and CDR2 (germline): MRHNA, SNTAGT. This CDR3 has 13 residues. V was shortened by 3 bases and J by 11 bases, with 14 bases between the two germline ends. CDR3 amino acids: CASSEFGNGKQFF. In nucleotides, the CDR3 is TGTGCCAGCAGTGAATTCGGGAACGGGAAGCAGTTCTTC.

This chain joins TRBV27 and TRBJ1-5; D not certain. CDR1 is MNHEY, CDR2 SMNVEV, per germline (reference sequence). CDR3 size: 14 residues. Trimming left V 2 bases short and J 11 bases short, with 16 bases between. The CDR3 DNA reads TGTGCCAGCAGTTTAGGAGGGCCCCCGAGGTCCCAGCATTTT. It codes for CASSLGGPPRSQHF.

The chain couples TRBV9 to TRBJ2-1; 8 positions agree with TRBD2. This CDR3 region has 15 residues. CDR1 and CDR2 from the germline V gene are SGDLS and YYNGEE. With V trimmed by 1 base and J by 6 bases, 6 bases remained unmatched. The CDR3: CASSVSGRGINEQFF. In DNA, the CDR3 is TGTGCCAGCAGCGTAAGCGGGAGAGGGATCAATGAGCAGTTCTTC.

V usage is TRBV19 and J usage is TRBJ1-3; 7 bases fit TRBD1. In germline, CDR1 is LNHDA, CDR2 SQIVND (reference sequence). The CDR3 length is 15 residues. The V gene end was trimmed by 3 bases and the J gene end by 2 bases; junction bases not matched to a gene: 4. CDR3 sequence (DNA): TGTGCCAGTAGTATGTGGGACAGACCTGGAAACACCATATATTTT. This gives the protein CASSMWDRPGNTIYF.

The chain recombines TRBV6-5 with TRBJ1-2; D is unresolved. From germline, CDR1 is MNHEY and CDR2 SVGAGI. The CDR3 runs to 15 residues. Trimming stripped 8 bases from V and 3 bases from J, with 19 bases between. CDR3 nucleotide sequence: TGTGCCAGCGGCCCTACGGCGAGACTATACTATGGCTACACCTTC. It yields the protein CASGPTARLYYGYTF.

The rearrangement links TRBV3-1 (or the pseudogene TRBV3-2) to TRBJ1-1; D remains unclear. The CDR3 runs to 14 residues. V was cut by 5 bases and J by 2 bases, with 12 bases left in between. Per the germline V gene, CDR1 is LGHDT and CDR2 is YNNKEL (reference sequence). CDR3 amino acids: CASSKTTGNTEAFF. The CDR3 DNA sequence: TGTGCCAGCAGCAAAACTACGGGAAACACTGAAGCTTTCTTT.

The chain employs TRBV7-8 and TRBJ2-1, with 9 bases that match TRBD2. This CDR3 spans 16 amino acids. The germline V gene encodes CDR1 SGHVS and CDR2 FQNEAQ. V gave up 1 base and J gave up 4 bases; unmatched junction bases: 5. The CDR3: CASSLGIAGVYNEQFF. CDR3 coding DNA: TGTGCCAGCAGCTTAGGGATAGCGGGGGTATACAATGAGCAGTTCTTC.

CDR3 in amino acids: CASRTTDGTGVSSGNTIYF. The CDR3 DNA follows: TGTGCCAGCAGGACTACTGACGGGACAGGGGTTAGCTCTGGAAACACCATATATTTT. The rearrangement links TRBV2 to TRBJ1-3; 10 positions agree with TRBD1. The V gene's germline CDR1 is SNHLY and CDR2 FYNNEI. The CDR3 length is 19 residues. V trimming: 6 bases; J trimming: 0 bases; junction bases outside the gene matches: 14.

The chain employs TRBV6-5 and TRBJ2-7; 9 bases are shared with TRBD2. With 6 bases clipped from V and 4 bases from J, the junction kept 4 bases outside the gene matches. Looked up from germline, CDR1 is MNHEY and CDR2 is SVGAGI. The CDR3 sequence is 13 residues long. The CDR3 region is CASSPTSGYEQYF. DNA for the CDR3: TGTGCCAGCAGCCCGACTAGCGGATACGAGCAGTACTTC.

J is TRBJ1-5 and V is TRBV28; 9 positions agree with TRBD1. V was clipped by 7 bases and J by 4 bases; unmatched bases: 8. This CDR3 has 15 residues. Germline V gives CDR1 MDHEN, CDR2 SYDVKM. The CDR3 nucleotides read TGTGCCAGCACCCTAGGACAGGGGCCTAATCAGCCCCAGCATTTT. Its translation is CASTLGQGPNQPQHF.

This chain uses TRBV7-9 with TRBJ2-1, with 9 positions matching TRBD2. V trimming: 5 bases; J trimming: 9 bases; junction bases outside the gene matches: 17. The germline V gene has CDR1 SEHNR and CDR2 FQNEAQ (reference sequence). The CDR3 covers 17 residues. CDR3 in DNA: TGTGCCAGCAGCCCCGCCACCGGGACTAGCCTCCGTACTGAGCAGTTCTTC. It specifies CASSPATGTSLRTEQFF.

This clone was seen only once. This chain uses TRBV6-6 with TRBJ1-3; possible D gene TRBD1, 5 bases. V was shortened by 7 bases and J by 3 bases, with 19 bases between the two germline ends. This CDR3 region has 16 residues. CDR1 MNHNY and CDR2 SVGAGI come from the germline V gene (reference sequence). The CDR3 reads CASKLLDSIIGNTIYF. The CDR3 DNA is TGTGCCAGCAAGCTCCTAGACAGCATTATTGGAAACACCATATATTTT.

The chain carries TRBV3-1 (or the pseudogene TRBV3-2) and TRBJ2-2, with 8 bases lining up with TRBD2. The length of the CDR3 is 16 residues. Unmatched junction bases numbered 6, after V lost 1 base and J lost 5 bases. From germline, CDR1 is LGHDT and CDR2 YNNKEL (reference sequence). CDR3 coding DNA: TGTGCCAGCAGCCAAGCCGGGACTAGGCGTACCGGGGAGCTGTTTTTT. It is translated as CASSQAGTRRTGELFF.

This clone was picked up a small number of times. The chain recombines TRBV19 with TRBJ1-6, with D tentatively TRBD1 (6 bases). The CDR3 sequence is 14 residues long. Per germline, CDR1 LNHDA and CDR2 SQIVND (reference sequence). Trimming pared 1 base from V and 6 bases from J, leaving 7 bases between. CDR3 sequence reads: CASSIGTANSPLHF. CDR3 sequence (DNA): TGTGCCAGTAGTATAGGGACAGCTAATTCACCCCTCCACTTT. The full variable domain, its missing parts supplied by reference TRBV19 and TRBJ1-6, is DGGITQSPKYLFRKEGQNVTLSCEQNLNHDAMYWYRQDPGQGLRLIYYSQIVNDFQKGDIAEGYSVSREKKESFPLTVTSAQKNPTAFYLCASSIGTANSPLHFGNGTRLTVT.

The chain couples TRBV9 to TRBJ1-1, with D maybe TRBD1 (5 bases). The CDR3 length is 15 residues. Trimming shortened V by 3 bases and J by 1 base, and 13 bases separated the two germline ends. Germline V gene data show CDR1 as SGDLS and CDR2 as YYNGEE. The CDR3 coding sequence is TGTGCCAGCAGCGATGTGGGGCAGGGGAACACTGAAGCTTTCTTT. It codes for CASSDVGQGNTEAFF.

The rearrangement links TRBV6-5 to TRBJ1-1, with TRBD1 matching 7 bases. CDR3 length: 13 residues. Germline V gene sequence: CDR1 MNHEY, CDR2 SVGAGI. Trimming cost V 6 bases and J 7 bases; bases outside gene matches: 8. The CDR3 region is CASSTGEGIEAFF. The CDR3 nucleotides read TGTGCCAGCAGCACAGGGGAAGGGATTGAAGCTTTCTTT.

The gene calls are TRBV25-1 and TRBJ2-3, with TRBD2 identical over 10 bases. The germline CDR1 and CDR2 sequences are MGHDK and SYGVNS. This CDR3 contains 15 residues. The V and J ends lost 1 base and 4 bases, in that order; junction bases with no gene match: 2. This CDR3 is CASSESLAGADTQYF. CDR3 bases: TGTGCCAGCAGTGAATCTCTAGCGGGGGCAGATACGCAGTATTTT.

The genes are TRBV28 and TRBJ2-3; D is possibly TRBD1 (5 bases). The CDR3 covers 16 residues. Trimming took 6 bases from V and 4 from J, leaving 20 bases between them. From germline, CDR1 is MDHEN and CDR2 SYDVKM. The CDR3 loop reads CASRPSRSPRADTQYF. The DNA for the CDR3 is TGTGCCAGCAGGCCCTCACGGTCCCCCAGGGCAGATACGCAGTATTTT.

This rearrangement joins TRBV28 to TRBJ1-2, with 10 bases lining up with TRBD1. The germline CDR1 and CDR2 sequences are MDHEN and SYDVKM. The CDR3 is 13 residues long. The trim removed 8 bases at V and 7 bases at J, leaving 7 bases unmatched. The CDR3 sequence is CASLGTGERGYTF. For the CDR3, the DNA is TGTGCCAGCCTCGGGACAGGGGAGCGTGGCTACACCTTC.